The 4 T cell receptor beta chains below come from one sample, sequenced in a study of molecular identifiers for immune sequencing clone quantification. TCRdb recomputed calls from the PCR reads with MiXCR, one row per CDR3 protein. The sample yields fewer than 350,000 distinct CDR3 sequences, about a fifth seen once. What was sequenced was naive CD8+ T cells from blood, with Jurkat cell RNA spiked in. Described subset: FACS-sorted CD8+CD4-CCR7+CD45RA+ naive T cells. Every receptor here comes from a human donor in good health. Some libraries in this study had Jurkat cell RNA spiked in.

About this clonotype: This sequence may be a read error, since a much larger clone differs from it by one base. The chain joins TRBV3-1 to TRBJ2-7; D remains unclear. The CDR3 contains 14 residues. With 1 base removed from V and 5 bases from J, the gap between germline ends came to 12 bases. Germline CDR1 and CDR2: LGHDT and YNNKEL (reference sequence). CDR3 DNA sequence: TGTGCCAGCAGCCAAGGTTTGCTGAGAGACGAGCAGTACTTC. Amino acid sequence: CASSQGLLRDEQYF.

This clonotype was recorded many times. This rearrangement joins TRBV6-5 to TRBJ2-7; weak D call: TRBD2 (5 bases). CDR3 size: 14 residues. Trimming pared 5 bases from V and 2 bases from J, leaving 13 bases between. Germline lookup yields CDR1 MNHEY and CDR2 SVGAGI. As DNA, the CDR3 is TGTGCCAGCAGTCCCGGGGTAGCTCCCTACGAGCAGTACTTC. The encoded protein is CASSPGVAPYEQYF.

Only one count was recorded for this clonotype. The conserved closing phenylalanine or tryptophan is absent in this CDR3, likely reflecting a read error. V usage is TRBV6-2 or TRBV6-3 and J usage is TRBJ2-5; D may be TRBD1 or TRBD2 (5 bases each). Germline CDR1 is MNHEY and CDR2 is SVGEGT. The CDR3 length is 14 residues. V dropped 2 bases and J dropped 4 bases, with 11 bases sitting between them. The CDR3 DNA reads TGTGCCAGCAGTTACACGGGACCTTCAGAGACCCAGTACCTC. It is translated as CASSYTGPSETQYL.

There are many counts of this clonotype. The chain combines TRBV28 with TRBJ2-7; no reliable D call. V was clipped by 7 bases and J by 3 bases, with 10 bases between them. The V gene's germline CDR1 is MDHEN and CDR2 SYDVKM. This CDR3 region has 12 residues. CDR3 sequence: CASNGPIYEQYF. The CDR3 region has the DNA TGTGCCAGCAACGGGCCGATCTACGAGCAGTACTTC.